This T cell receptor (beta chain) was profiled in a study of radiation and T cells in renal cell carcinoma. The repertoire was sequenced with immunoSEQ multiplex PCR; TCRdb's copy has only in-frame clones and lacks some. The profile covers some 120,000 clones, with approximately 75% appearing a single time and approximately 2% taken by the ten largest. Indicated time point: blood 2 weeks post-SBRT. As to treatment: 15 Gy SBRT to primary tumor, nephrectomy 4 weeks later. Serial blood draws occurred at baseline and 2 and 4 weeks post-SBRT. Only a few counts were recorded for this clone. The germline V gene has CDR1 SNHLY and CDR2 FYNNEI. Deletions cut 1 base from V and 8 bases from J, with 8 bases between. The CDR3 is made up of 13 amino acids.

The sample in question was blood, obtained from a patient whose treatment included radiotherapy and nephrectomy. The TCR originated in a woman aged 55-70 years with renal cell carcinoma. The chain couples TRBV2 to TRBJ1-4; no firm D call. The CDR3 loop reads CASSEVAREKLFF. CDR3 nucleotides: TGTGCCAGCAGTGAAGTGGCACGGGAAAAACTGTTTTTT. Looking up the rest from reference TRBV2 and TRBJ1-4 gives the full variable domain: EPEVTQTPSHQVTQMGQEVILRCVPISNHLYFYWYRQILGQKVEFLVSFYNNEISEKSEIFDDQFSVERPDGSNFTLKIRSTKLEDSAMYFCASSEVAREKLFFGSGTQLSVL.